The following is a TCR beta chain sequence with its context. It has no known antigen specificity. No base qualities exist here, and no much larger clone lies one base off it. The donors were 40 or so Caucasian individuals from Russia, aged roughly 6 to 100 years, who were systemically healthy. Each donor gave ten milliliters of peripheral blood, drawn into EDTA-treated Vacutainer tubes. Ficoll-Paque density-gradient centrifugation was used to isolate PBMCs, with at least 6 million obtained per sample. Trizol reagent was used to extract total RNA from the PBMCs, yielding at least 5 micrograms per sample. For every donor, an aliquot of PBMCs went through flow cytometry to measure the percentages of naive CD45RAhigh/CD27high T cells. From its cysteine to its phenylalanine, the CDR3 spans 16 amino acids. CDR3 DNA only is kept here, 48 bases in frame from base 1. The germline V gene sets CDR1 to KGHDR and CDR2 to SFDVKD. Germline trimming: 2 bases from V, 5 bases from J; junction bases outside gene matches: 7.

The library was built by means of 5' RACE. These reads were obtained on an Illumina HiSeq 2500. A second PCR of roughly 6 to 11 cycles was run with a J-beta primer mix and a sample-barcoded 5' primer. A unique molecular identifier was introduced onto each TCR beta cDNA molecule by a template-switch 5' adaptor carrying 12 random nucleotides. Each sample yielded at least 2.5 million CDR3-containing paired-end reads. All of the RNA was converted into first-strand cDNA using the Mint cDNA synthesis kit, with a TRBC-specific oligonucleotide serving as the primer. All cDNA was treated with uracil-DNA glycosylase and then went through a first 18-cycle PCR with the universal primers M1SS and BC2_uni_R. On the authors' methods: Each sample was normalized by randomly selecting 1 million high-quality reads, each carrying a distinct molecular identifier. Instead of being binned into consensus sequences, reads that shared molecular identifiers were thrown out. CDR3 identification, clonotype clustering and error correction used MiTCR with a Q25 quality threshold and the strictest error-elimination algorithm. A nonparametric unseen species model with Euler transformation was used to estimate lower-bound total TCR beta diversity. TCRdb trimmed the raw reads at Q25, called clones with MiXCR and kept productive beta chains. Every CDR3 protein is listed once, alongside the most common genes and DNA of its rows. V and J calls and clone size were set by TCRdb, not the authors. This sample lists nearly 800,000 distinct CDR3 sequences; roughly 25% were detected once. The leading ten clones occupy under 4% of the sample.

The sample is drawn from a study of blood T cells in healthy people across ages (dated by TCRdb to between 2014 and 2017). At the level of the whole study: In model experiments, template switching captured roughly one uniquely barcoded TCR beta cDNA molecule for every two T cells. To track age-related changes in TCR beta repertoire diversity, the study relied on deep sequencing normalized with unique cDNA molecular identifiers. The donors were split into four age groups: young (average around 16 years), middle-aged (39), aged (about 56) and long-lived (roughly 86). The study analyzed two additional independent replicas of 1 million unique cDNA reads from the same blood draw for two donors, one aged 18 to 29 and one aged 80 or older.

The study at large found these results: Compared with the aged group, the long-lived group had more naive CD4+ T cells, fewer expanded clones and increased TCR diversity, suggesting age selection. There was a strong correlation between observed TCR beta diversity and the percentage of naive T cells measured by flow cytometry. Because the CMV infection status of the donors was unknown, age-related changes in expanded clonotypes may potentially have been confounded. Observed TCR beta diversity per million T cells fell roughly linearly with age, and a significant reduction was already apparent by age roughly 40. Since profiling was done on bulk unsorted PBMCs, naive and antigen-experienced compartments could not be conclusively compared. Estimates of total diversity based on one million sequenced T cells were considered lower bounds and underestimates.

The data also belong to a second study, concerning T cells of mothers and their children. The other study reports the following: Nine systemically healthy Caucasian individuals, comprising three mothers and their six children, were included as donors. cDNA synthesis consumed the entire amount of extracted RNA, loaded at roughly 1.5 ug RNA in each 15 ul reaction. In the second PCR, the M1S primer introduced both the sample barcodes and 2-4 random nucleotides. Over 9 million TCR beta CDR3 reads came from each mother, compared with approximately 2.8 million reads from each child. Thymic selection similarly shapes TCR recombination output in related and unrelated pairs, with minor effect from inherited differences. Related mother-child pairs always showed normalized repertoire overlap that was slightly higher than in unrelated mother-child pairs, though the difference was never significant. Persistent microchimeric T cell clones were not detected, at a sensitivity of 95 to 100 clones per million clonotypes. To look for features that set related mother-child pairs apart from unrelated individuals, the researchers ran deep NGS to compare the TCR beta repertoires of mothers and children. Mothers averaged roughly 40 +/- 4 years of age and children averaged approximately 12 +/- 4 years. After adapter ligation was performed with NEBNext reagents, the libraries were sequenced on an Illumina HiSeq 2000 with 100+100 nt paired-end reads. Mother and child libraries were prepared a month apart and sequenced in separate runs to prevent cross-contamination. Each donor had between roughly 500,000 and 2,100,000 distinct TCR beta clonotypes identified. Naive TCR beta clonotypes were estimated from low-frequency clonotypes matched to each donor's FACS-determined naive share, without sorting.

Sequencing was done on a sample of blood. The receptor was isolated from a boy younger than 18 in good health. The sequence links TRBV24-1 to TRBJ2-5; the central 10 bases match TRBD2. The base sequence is TGTGCCACCAGTGATTCCGGACTAGCGGTGACTGAGACCCAGTACTTC. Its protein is CATSDSGLAVTETQYF.